This entry lists 13 T cell receptor beta chains sequenced from one sample in a study of T-cell reconstitution after alpha-beta-depleted transplantation in children (TCRdb year 2016). Receptor libraries were prepared by PCR. Data came from an Illumina HiSeq 2500. TCR libraries were prepared with molecular barcoding, using unique molecular identifiers to normalize TCRbeta repertoire quantification. TCRdb trimmed the raw reads at Q25, called clones with MiXCR and kept productive beta chains. Merged by CDR3 protein, the rows form single entries marked with the most common genes and DNA. Here the sample has roughly 500,000 distinct CDR3 sequences; around 17% occur a single time. The ten largest clones capture roughly 3.3% of the sample. Sequencing used PBMCs from the stem cell graft donor, obtained from the stem cell graft. The receptors shown here come from a human donor who donated a stem cell graft to a child with acute lymphoblastic leukemia.

V is TRBV9 and J is TRBJ1-3; unclear D gene. CDR1 SGDLS and CDR2 YYNGEE come from the germline V gene. The CDR3 is 14 amino acids. V gave up 0 bases and J gave up 6 bases, with 10 bases separating them. As DNA, the CDR3 is TGTGCCAGCAGCGTAGACGGGTCCCTAAACACCATATATTTT. It specifies CASSVDGSLNTIYF.

Many counts were recorded for this clonotype. The CDR3 sequence: CASSRRLGTGNTEAFF. The CDR3 nucleotides read TGTGCCAGCAGCCGCCGCCTAGGGACGGGGAACACTGAAGCTTTCTTT. V gene TRBV14 combines with J gene TRBJ1-1; tentative D call: TRBD1 (5 bases). With 4 bases removed from V and 1 base from J, the gap between germline ends came to 16 bases. Germline CDR1 reads SGHDN; CDR2 reads FVKESK. This CDR3 spans 16 amino acids. Drawing the rest from reference TRBV14 and TRBJ1-1, the complete variable domain is EAGVTQFPSHSVIEKGQTVTLRCDPISGHDNLYWYRRVMGKEIKFLLHFVKESKQDESGMPNNRFLAERTGGTYSTLKVQPAELEDSGVYFCASSRRLGTGNTEAFFGQGTRLTVV.

The chain couples TRBV7-8 to TRBJ1-5, with D tentatively TRBD1 (5 bases). The CDR3 sequence is 15 residues long. Germline-derived CDR1 and CDR2 are SGHVS and FQNEAQ. Trimming stripped 1 base from V and 3 bases from J, with 10 bases between. In DNA form, the CDR3 reads TGTGCCAGCAGCTTAGACAGGAATGCCAATCAGCCCCAGCATTTT. Encoded protein: CASSLDRNANQPQHF. The full variable domain, in which reference TRBV7-8 and TRBJ1-5 provide the parts outside the CDR3, is GAGVSQSPRYKVAKRGQDVALRCDPISGHVSLFWYQQALGQGPEFLTYFQNEAQLDKSGLPSDRFFAERPEGSVSTLKIQRTQQEDSAVYLCASSLDRNANQPQHFGDGTRLSIL.

This clonotype showed up just a few times. The chain couples TRBV20-1 to TRBJ2-7; D possibly matches TRBD1 or TRBD2 (6 bases each). With 6 bases removed from V and 2 bases from J, the gap between germline ends came to 17 bases. This CDR3 contains 14 residues. CDR1 is DFQATT and CDR2 is SNEGSKA in the germline V gene (reference sequence). The CDR3 is CSAPKGDSTYEQYF. In DNA, the CDR3 is TGCAGTGCGCCTAAGGGGGACTCGACCTACGAGCAGTACTTC.

The chain carries TRBV12-3 or TRBV12-4 and TRBJ1-4; no reliable D call. The CDR3 consists of 16 residues. The V and J ends lost 3 bases and 7 bases respectively, with 18 bases between them. In DNA, the CDR3 is TGTGCCAGCAGTTTCGGAACCCCCGCCCTACCTGAAAAACTGTTTTTT. Protein product: CASSFGTPALPEKLFF.

This chain uses TRBV11-2 with TRBJ2-1; 11 bases map to TRBD1. Germline V gene lookup returns CDR1 SGHAT and CDR2 FQNNGV. This CDR3 contains 15 residues. With 4 bases clipped from V and 6 bases from J, the junction kept 5 bases outside the gene matches. As DNA, the CDR3 is TGTGCCAGCAGCTCCCCGGGACAGGGGGGCAATGAGCAGTTCTTC. The encoded protein is CASSSPGQGGNEQFF.

In its sample, this clonotype was seen a few times. The V call is TRBV7-6, the J call TRBJ2-5; D is ambiguous. In germline, CDR1 is SGHVS, CDR2 FNYEAQ. Trimming removed 1 base from V and 3 bases from J, with 9 bases in between. The CDR3 is made up of 14 amino acids. The CDR3 loop reads CASSLDIGEETQYF. Written as DNA, the CDR3 is TGTGCCAGCAGCTTAGATATTGGGGAAGAGACCCAGTACTTC.

The chain recombines TRBV7-2 with TRBJ1-5; D is ambiguous. The germline V and J ends were trimmed by 2 bases and 1 base, with 12 bases remaining between them. Germline V gives CDR1 SGHTA, CDR2 FQGNSA. The length of the CDR3 is 16 residues. The CDR3 sequence is CASSLQVRESNQPQHF. CDR3 coding DNA: TGTGCCAGCAGCTTACAGGTCCGCGAGAGCAATCAGCCCCAGCATTTT.

This clonotype came up many times. This chain connects TRBV29-1 to TRBJ2-3, with TRBD1 matching over 7 bases. V shed 6 bases and J 4 bases; nucleotides not matched to a gene: 7. The CDR3 is 13 residues long. CDR1 SQVTM and CDR2 ANQGSEA come from the germline V gene. For the CDR3, the DNA is TGCAGCGTGTGGACAGGTCTTTCAGATACGCAGTATTTT. This sequence encodes CSVWTGLSDTQYF.

This chain joins TRBV5-1 and TRBJ2-2, with 10 bases aligning to TRBD1. CDR3 length equals 17 residues. Germline V gene sequence: CDR1 SGHRS, CDR2 YFSETQ. Trimming removed 1 base from V and 4 bases from J; junction bases left unmatched: 7. CDR3 amino acids: CASSLTPDRGPTGELFF. DNA for the CDR3: TGCGCCAGCAGCTTGACTCCTGACAGGGGGCCCACCGGGGAGCTGTTTTTT.

The J gene is TRBJ2-7, the V gene TRBV6-1; TRBD1 matches at 7 bases. The V segment lost 6 bases and the J segment 3 bases; nucleotides outside the gene matches: 11. This CDR3 region has 15 residues. CDR1 MNHNS and CDR2 SASEGT come from the germline V gene. Here the CDR3 reads CASSPQTGSLYEQYF. In DNA, the CDR3 is TGTGCCAGCAGCCCTCAGACAGGGTCGCTCTACGAGCAGTACTTC.

This clonotype was detected only a few times. The chain recombines TRBV27 with TRBJ2-7, with D perhaps TRBD1 (6 bases). The V gene's germline CDR1 is MNHEY and CDR2 SMNVEV (reference sequence). Trimming left V 5 bases short and J 3 bases short, with 11 bases between. This CDR3 is built from 13 residues. CDR3 sequence reads: CASSQGQYYEQYF. CDR3 DNA: TGTGCCAGCAGTCAGGGGCAGTACTACGAGCAGTACTTC.

This clonotype was counted a few times. J is TRBJ1-1 and V is TRBV2; D unclear. CDR3 length equals 13 residues. The germline V and J ends were trimmed by 2 bases and 6 bases, with 10 bases remaining between them. Germline V CDR1 and CDR2: SNHLY, FYNNEI. The CDR3 reads CASSERRAPEAFF. CDR3 DNA sequence: TGTGCCAGCAGTGAACGGCGGGCCCCTGAAGCTTTCTTT.